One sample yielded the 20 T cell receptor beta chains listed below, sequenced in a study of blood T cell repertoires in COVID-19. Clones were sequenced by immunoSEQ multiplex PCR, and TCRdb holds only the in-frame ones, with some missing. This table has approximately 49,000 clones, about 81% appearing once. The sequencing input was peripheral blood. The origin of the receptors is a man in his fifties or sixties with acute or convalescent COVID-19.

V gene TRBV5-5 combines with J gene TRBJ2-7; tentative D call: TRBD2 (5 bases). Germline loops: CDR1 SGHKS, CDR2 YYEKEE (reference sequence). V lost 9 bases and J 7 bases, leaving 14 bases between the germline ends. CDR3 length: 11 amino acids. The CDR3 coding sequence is TGTGCCACCGGGATCTCTGATGAGCAGTACTTC. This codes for CATGISDEQYF.

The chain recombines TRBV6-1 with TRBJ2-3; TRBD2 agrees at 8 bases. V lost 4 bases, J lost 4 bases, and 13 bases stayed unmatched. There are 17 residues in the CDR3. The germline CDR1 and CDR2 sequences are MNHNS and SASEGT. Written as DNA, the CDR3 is TGTGCCAGCAGTGTCGCCGGGACTAGTTTATCCCCAGATACGCAGTATTTT. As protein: CASSVAGTSLSPDTQYF.

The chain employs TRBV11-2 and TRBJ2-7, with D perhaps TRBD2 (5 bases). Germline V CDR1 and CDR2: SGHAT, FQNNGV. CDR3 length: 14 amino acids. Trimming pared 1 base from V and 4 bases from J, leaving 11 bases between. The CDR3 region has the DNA TGTGCCAGCAGCTTAGGGGCTAGCTTGTACGAGCAGTACTTC. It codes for CASSLGASLYEQYF.

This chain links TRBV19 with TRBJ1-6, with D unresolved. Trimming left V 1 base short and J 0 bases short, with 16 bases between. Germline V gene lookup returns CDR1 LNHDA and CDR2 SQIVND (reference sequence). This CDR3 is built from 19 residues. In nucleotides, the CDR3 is TGTGCCAGTAGTATAGCTATTCAGGAAGAGAGCTCCTATAATTCACCCCTCCACTTT. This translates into CASSIAIQEESSYNSPLHF.

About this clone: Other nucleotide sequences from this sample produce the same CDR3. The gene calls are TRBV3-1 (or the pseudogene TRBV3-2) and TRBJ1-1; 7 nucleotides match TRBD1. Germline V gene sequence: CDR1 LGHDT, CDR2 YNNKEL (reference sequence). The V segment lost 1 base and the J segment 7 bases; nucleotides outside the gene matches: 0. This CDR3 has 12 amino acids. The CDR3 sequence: CASSQGQGEAFF. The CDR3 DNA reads TGTGCCAGCAGCCAAGGACAGGGTGAAGCTTTCTTT.

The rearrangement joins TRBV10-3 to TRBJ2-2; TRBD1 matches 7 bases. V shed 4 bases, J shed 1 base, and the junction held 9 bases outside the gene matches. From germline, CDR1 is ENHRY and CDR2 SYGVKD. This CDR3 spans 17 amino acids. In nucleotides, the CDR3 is TGTGCCATCAGTGCTACAGGGGCGCTTCGGAACACCGGGGAGCTGTTTTTT. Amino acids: CAISATGALRNTGELFF.

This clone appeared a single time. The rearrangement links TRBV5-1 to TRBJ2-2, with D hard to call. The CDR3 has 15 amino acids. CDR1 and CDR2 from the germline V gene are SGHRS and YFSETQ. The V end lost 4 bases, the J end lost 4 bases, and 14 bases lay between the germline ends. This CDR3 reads CASSMDGSGTGELFF. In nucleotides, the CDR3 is TGCGCCAGCAGCATGGACGGTTCGGGCACCGGGGAGCTGTTTTTT.

The CDR3 spells CASSQGGHAGEKLFF. The CDR3, as DNA: TGTGCCAGCAGCCAAGGGGGGCATGCTGGTGAAAAACTGTTTTTT. The chain has TRBV3-1 (or the pseudogene TRBV3-2) and TRBJ1-4, with D possibly TRBD1 on 6 matching bases. The CDR3 extends over 15 amino acids. CDR1 and CDR2 (germline): LGHDT, YNNKEL (reference sequence). V was trimmed by 1 base and J by 7 bases, leaving 13 bases between them.

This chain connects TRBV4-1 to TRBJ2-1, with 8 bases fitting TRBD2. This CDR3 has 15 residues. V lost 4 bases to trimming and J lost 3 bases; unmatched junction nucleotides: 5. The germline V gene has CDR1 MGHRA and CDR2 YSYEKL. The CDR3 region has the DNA TGCGCCAGCAGCCTAAGCGGGAGAGGCTACAATGAGCAGTTCTTC. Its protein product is CASSLSGRGYNEQFF.

Written as DNA, the CDR3 is TGTGCTAGTGGAGACCCCAGGGGGACCCATGGCTACACCTTC. Translated: CASGDPRGTHGYTF. This chain connects TRBV12-5 to TRBJ1-2, with 7 positions matching TRBD1. The CDR3 covers 14 residues. Looked up from germline, CDR1 is LGHNT and CDR2 is FRNRAP. Trimming took 6 bases from V and 6 from J; bases not matched to a gene: 10.

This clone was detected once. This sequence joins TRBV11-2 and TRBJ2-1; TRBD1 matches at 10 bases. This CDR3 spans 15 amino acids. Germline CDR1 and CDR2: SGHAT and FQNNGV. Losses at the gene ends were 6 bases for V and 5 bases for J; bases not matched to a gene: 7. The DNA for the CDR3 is TGTGCCAGCAGAAGGGGGACAGGGGCCCACAATGAGCAGTTCTTC. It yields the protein CASRRGTGAHNEQFF.

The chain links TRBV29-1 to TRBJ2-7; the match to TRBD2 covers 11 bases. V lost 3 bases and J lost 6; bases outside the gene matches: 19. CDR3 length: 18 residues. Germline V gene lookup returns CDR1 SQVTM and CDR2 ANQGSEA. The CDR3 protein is CSVDVTSGGVLKTAEQYF. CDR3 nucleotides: TGCAGCGTTGATGTTACTAGCGGGGGTGTTCTAAAGACCGCCGAGCAGTACTTC.

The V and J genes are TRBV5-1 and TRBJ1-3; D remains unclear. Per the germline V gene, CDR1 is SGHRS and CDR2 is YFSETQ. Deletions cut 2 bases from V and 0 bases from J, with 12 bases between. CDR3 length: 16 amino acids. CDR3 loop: CASSLETPSSGNTIYF. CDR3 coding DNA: TGCGCCAGCAGCTTAGAGACACCAAGCTCTGGAAACACCATATATTTT.

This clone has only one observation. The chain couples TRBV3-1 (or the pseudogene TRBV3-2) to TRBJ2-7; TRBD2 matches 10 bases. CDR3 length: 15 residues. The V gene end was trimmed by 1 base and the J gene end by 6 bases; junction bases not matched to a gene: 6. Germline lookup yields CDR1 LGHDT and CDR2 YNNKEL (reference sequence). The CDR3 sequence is CASSQGTSGLSEQYF. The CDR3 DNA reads TGTGCCAGCAGCCAAGGGACTAGCGGCCTCAGCGAGCAGTACTTC.

CDR3 in DNA: TGCGCCAGCAGCCCGGGACAGGGGTCCTACAATGAGCAGTTCTTC. Its translation is CASSPGQGSYNEQFF. The V call is TRBV5-1, the J call TRBJ2-1; the match to TRBD1 covers 10 bases. Germline assignment: CDR1 SGHRS and CDR2 YFSETQ. With V trimmed by 4 bases and J by 1 base, 2 bases remained unmatched. CDR3 length equals 15 residues. Looking up the rest from reference TRBV5-1 and TRBJ2-1 gives the full variable domain: KAGVTQTPRYLIKTRGQQVTLSCSPISGHRSVSWYQQTPGQGLQFLFEYFSETQRNKGNFPGRFSGRQFSNSRSEMNVSTLELGDSALYLCASSPGQGSYNEQFFGPGTRLTVL.

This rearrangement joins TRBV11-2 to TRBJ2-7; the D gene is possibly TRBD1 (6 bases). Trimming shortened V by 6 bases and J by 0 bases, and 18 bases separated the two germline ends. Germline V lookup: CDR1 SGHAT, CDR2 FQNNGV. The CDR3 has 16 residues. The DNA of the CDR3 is TGTGCCAGCAGGCACACGACGGGGACAATCTCCTACGAGCAGTACTTC. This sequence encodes CASRHTTGTISYEQYF.

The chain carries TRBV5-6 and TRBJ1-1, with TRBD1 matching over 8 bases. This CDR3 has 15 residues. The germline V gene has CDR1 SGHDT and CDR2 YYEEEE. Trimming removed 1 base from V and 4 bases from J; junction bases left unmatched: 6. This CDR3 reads CASSLNGQGITEAFF. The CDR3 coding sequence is TGTGCCAGCAGCTTGAACGGACAGGGCATCACTGAAGCTTTCTTT.

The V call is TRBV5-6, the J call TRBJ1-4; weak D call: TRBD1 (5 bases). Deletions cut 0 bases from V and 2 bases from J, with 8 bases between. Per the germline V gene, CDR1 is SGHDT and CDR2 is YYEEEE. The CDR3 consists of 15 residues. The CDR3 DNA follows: TGTGCCAGCAGCTTGGTAGGGGCTACTAATGAAAAACTGTTTTTT. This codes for CASSLVGATNEKLFF.

The CDR3 DNA is TGTGCCAGCAGAGGGTACAGGAACTATGGCTACACCTTC. This translates into CASRGYRNYGYTF. The chain couples TRBV2 to TRBJ1-2; possibly TRBD1 for D (5 bases). Germline-derived CDR1 and CDR2 are SNHLY and FYNNEI. Trimming took off 6 bases at V and 2 bases at J, with 10 bases between the two ends. CDR3 length: 13 residues.

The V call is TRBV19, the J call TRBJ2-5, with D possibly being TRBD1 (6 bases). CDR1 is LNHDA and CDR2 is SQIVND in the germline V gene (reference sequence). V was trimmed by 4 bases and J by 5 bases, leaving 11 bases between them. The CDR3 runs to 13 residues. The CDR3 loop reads CASSNGQRETQYF. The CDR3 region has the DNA TGTGCCAGTAGTAATGGACAGAGGGAGACCCAGTACTTC. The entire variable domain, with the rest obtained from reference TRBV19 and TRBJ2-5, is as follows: DGGITQSPKYLFRKEGQNVTLSCEQNLNHDAMYWYRQDPGQGLRLIYYSQIVNDFQKGDIAEGYSVSREKKESFPLTVTSAQKNPTAFYLCASSNGQRETQYFGPGTRLLVL.